What follows describes a single T cell receptor (beta chain). Profiling relied on immunoSEQ multiplex PCR, and the TCRdb table lists in-frame clones only, not all of them. The data show over 250,000 clones, with 75% to 95% seen just once and roughly 1.1% held by the top ten. V gave up 7 bases and J gave up 0 bases, with 19 bases separating them. The germline gives CDR1 MNHEY, CDR2 SMNVEV (reference sequence). This CDR3 spans 17 amino acids. This entry belongs to a study of blood T cell repertoires in COVID-19. The source is a woman aged 25 to 39 who had recovered from COVID-19. Material for sequencing was PBMCs or T cells enriched from blood (not recorded which). V and J are TRBV27 and TRBJ1-5, with a tentative D call TRBD1 (5 bases). The CDR3 protein is CASILETAPYSNQPQHF. The CDR3 coding sequence is TGTGCCAGCATCCTGGAGACAGCCCCTTATAGCAATCAGCCCCAGCATTTT.